This T cell receptor beta chain stems from a study of blood T cell repertoires in COVID-19. Looking at the study overall: COVID-19 samples collected from the United States, Italy and Spain covered acute and convalescent phases. The cDNA or gDNA used as material had been derived from T cells, B-cell-depleted T cells, or PBMCs.

Original handling: Nucleated cell counts were estimated from reference gene primer amplification. Using immunoSEQ multiplex PCR, the repertoire was profiled, and TCRdb retains in-frame clones only, with some absent. The V and J calls and clone size were taken over from that table, and D and trimming were inferred from the DNA. This sample has under 150,000 clones, with more than 70% found just once. Germline loops: CDR1 KGHSH, CDR2 LQKENI. The CDR3 is 13 residues long. The V gene lost 4 bases and the J gene lost 3 bases, with 9 bases spanning the gap. The count of this clone is one. Material for sequencing was peripheral blood. The chain recombines TRBV18 with TRBJ1-1, with a possible D match to TRBD1 (5 bases). This TCR was recovered from a human donor in a cohort sampled during active COVID-19. The CDR3 protein is CASSRSRDTEAFF. In nucleotides, the CDR3 is TGTGCCAGCTCACGTAGCAGGGACACTGAAGCTTTCTTT.